This TCR beta chain is from a study of cytomegalovirus exposure and HLA in healthy donors. Study-wide results and limits: Among TCR beta chains, those listed as cytomegalovirus-associated numbered fewer than 200. Solely CMV serostatus was available to characterize immune exposure.

In the case of this clone: Its antigen is not known.

Trimming at V came to 2 bases and at J to 4 bases, leaving 6 bases not matched to a gene. The germline gives CDR1 SEHNR, CDR2 FQNEAQ (reference sequence). This CDR3 has 15 amino acids. Both 60 Vbeta primers and 13 Jbeta primers went into the PCR. Using immunoSEQ multiplex PCR, the repertoire was profiled, and TCRdb retains in-frame clones only, with some absent. The table lists over 150,000 clones, roughly four fifths of them singletons. What was sequenced was PBMCs. The chain employs TRBV7-9 and TRBJ1-2; 8 bases fit TRBD1. The clonotype was recovered from a man aged 45-65 years in good health and CMV-seronegative. CDR3 coding DNA: TGTGCCAGCAGCTTACAGGGGGCGAGGGCCTATGGCTACACCTTC. Translated: CASSLQGARAYGYTF.